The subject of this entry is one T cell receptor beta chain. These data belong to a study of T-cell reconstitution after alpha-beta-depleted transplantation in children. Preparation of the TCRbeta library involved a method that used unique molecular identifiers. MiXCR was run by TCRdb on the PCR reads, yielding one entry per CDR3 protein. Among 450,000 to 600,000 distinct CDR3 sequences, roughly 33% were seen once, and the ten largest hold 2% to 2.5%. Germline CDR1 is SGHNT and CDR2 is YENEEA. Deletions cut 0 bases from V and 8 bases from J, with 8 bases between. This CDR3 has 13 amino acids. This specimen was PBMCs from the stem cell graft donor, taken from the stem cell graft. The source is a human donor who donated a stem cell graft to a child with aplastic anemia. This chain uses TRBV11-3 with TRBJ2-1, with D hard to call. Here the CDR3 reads CASSLESVYEQFF. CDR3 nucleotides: TGTGCCAGCAGCTTAGAATCAGTTTATGAGCAGTTCTTC.